This T cell receptor beta chain was captured by sequencing in a study of CD8 T cells in Susac syndrome. It was with random hexamers that 0.5 to 1 ug RNA was reverse transcribed. Amplification of TCR beta CDR3 used immunoSEQ multiplex PCR across 54 Vbeta and 13 Jbeta. TCRdb ran MiXCR on the immunoSEQ multiplex PCR reads and lists one entry per CDR3 protein. The sample lists roughly 47,000 distinct CDR3 sequences, over 90% occurring once. After removal of 3 bases from V and 0 bases from J, the junction contained 11 bases not matched to a gene. CDR1 and CDR2 (germline): SEHNR, FQNEAQ (reference sequence). This CDR3 spans 18 amino acids.

The material sequenced was CD8+ T cells from PBMCs. The V and J genes are TRBV7-9 and TRBJ2-7; TRBD2 matches 10 bases. The sequence derives from a human donor in good health. The DNA of the CDR3 is TGTGCCAGCAGCTTCCTAGCGGGAGAATTAGGGAGCTCCTACGAGCAGTACTTC. Translation: CASSFLAGELGSSYEQYF.